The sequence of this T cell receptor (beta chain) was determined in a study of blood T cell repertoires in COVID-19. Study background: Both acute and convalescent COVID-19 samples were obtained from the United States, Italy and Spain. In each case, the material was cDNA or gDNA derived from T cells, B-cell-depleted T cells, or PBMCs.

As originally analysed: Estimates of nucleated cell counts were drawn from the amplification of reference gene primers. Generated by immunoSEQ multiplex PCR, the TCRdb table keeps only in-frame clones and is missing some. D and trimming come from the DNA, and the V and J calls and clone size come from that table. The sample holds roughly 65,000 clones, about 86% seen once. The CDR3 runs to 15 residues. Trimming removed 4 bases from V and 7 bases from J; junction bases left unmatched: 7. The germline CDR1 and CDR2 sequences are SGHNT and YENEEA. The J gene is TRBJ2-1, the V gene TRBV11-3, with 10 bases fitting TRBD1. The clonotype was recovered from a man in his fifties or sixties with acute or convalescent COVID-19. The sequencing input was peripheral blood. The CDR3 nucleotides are TGTGCCAGCAGCTCAAGACAGGGGGCAGGAAATGAGCAGTTCTTC. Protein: CASSSRQGAGNEQFF.